Listed here is a single T cell receptor (beta chain). The assay was immunoSEQ multiplex PCR, and TCRdb's table has in-frame clones only and misses some. Among 65,000 to 90,000 clones listed, 77% were seen once. The CDR3 runs 14 residues. Trimming shortened V by 5 bases and J by 3 bases, and 9 bases separated the two germline ends. Germline V lookup: CDR1 KGHDR, CDR2 SFDVKD. This sample was taken from a study of blood T cell repertoires in COVID-19. The sample was peripheral blood. This receptor was obtained from a man in his 70s with COVID-19, enrolled during active disease. The chain uses TRBV24-1 and TRBJ2-2; unclear D gene. CDR3 sequence (DNA): TGTGCCACCAGTGGAGGAACGGACACCGGGGAGCTGTTTTTT. Amino acid sequence: CATSGGTDTGELFF.